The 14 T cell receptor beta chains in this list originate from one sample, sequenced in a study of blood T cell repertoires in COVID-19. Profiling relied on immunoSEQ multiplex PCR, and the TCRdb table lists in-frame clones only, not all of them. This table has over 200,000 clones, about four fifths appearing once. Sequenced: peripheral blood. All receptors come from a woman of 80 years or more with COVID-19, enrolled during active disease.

The CDR3 DNA reads TGTGCCATCAGTGCGGGACAGGGAAGTCGCCAGCCCCAGCATTTT. This encodes CAISAGQGSRQPQHF. The rearrangement uses TRBV10-3 and TRBJ1-5, with TRBD1 identical over 9 bases. This CDR3 region has 15 residues. The J segment lost 7 bases and the V segment lost 4 bases, leaving 8 bases of the junction unmatched. Germline CDR1 reads ENHRY; CDR2 reads SYGVKD.

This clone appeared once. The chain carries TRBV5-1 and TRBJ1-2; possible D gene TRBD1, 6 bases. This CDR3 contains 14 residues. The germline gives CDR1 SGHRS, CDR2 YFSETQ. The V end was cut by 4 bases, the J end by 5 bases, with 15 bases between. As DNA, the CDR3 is TGCGCCAGCAGCCCACAGGGAATTAATTATGGCTACACCTTC. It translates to CASSPQGINYGYTF.

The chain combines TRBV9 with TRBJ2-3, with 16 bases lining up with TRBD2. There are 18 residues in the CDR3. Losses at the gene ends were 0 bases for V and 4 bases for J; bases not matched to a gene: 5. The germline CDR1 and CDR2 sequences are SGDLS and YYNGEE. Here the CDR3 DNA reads TGTGCCAGCAGCGTAGGGAGGGGGACTAGCGGGAGGGCAGATACGCAGTATTTT. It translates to CASSVGRGTSGRADTQYF.

CDR3 region: CASSLAGGYTDTQYF. The CDR3 DNA reads as TGTGCCAGCAGCTTGGCGGGGGGGTACACAGATACGCAGTATTTT. V usage is TRBV5-4 and J usage is TRBJ2-3; the match to TRBD2 covers 8 bases. The germline CDR1 and CDR2 sequences are SGHNT and YYREEE (reference sequence). The ends lost 0 bases at V and 2 bases at J; junction bases unmatched: 2. The CDR3 length is 15 residues.

CDR3 nucleotides: TGTGCCAGCAGTTACTCAGGGAGTTCTAATGAAAAACTGTTTTTT. Translated: CASSYSGSSNEKLFF. The gene calls are TRBV6-5 and TRBJ1-4; the D is unclear. Per the germline V gene, CDR1 is MNHEY and CDR2 is SVGAGI. The CDR3 has 15 amino acids. V dropped 0 bases and J dropped 3 bases, with 8 bases sitting between them.

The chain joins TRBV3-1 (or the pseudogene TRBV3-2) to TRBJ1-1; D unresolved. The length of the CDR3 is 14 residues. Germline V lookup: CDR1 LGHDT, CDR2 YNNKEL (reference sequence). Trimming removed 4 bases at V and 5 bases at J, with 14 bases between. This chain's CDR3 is CASSRFPGATEAFF. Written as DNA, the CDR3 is TGTGCCAGCAGCCGATTCCCAGGCGCGACTGAAGCTTTCTTT.

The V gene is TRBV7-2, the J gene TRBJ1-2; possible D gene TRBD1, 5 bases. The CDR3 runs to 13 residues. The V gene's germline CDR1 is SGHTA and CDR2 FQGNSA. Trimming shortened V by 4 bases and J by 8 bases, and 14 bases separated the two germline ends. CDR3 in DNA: TGTGCCAGCAGCTCGGGGGTCTTGGGGGGCTACACCTTC. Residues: CASSSGVLGGYTF.

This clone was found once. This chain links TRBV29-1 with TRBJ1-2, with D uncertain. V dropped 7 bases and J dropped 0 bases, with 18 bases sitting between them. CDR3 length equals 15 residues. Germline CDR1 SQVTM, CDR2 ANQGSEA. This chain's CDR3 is CSAGDRAAANYGYTF. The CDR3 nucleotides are TGCAGCGCCGGAGATCGGGCAGCGGCTAACTATGGCTACACCTTC.

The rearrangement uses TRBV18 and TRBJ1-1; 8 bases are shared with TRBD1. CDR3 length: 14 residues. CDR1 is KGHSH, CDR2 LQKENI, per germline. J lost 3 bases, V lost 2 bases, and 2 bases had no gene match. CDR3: CASSPTGQDTEAFF. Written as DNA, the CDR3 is TGTGCCAGCTCACCAACGGGACAGGACACTGAAGCTTTCTTT.

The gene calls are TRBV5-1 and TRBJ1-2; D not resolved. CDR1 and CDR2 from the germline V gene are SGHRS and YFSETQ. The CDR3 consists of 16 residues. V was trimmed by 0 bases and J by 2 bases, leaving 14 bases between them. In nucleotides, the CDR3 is TGCGCCAGCAGCTTGGGGCCCTCGACGGGAAACTATGGCTACACCTTC. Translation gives CASSLGPSTGNYGYTF.

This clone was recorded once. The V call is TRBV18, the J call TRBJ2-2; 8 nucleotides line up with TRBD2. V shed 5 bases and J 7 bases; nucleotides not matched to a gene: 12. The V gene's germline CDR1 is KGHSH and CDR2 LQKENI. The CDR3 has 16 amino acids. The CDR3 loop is CASSSPGLGSVGELFF. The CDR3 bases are TGTGCCAGCTCATCTCCGGGACTAGGTTCGGTCGGGGAGCTGTTTTTT.

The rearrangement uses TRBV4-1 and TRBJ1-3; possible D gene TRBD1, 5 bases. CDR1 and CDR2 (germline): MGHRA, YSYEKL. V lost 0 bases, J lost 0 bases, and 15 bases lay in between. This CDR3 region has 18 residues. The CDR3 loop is CASSQDDPGGISGNTIYF. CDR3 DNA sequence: TGCGCCAGCAGCCAAGATGATCCGGGGGGGATCTCTGGAAACACCATATATTTT.

The chain's CDR3 is CASSLAGVGNEQFF. The CDR3 DNA is TGCGCCAGCAGCTTGGCGGGAGTGGGAAATGAGCAGTTCTTC. V gene TRBV5-1 combines with J gene TRBJ2-1, with D maybe TRBD2 (6 bases). V lost 0 bases to trimming and J lost 7 bases, with 11 bases between them. This CDR3 region has 14 residues. Germline loops: CDR1 SGHRS, CDR2 YFSETQ.

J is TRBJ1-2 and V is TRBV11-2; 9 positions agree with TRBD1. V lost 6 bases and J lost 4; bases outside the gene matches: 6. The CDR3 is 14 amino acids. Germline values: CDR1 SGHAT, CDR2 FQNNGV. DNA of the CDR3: TGTGCCAGCAGATCGGACAGGGGCCTCTATGGCTACACCTTC. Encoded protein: CASRSDRGLYGYTF. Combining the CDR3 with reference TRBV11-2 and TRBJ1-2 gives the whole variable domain EAGVAQSPRYKIIEKRQSVAFWCNPISGHATLYWYQQILGQGPKLLIQFQNNGVVDDSQLPKDRFSAERLKGVDSTLKIQPAKLEDSAVYLCASRSDRGLYGYTFGSGTRLTVV.